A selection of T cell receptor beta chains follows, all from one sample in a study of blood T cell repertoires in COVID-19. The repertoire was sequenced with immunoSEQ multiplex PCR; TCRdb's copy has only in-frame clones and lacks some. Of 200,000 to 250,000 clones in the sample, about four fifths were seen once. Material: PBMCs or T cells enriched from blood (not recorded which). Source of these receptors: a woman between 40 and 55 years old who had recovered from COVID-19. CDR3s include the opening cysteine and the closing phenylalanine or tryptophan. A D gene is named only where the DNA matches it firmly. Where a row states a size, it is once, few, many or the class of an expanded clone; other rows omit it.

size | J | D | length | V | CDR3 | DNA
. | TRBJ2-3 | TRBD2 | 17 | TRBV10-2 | CASSERSGGRRGDTQYF | TGCGCCAGCAGTGAGAGATCGGGCGGGAGAAGGGGAGATACGCAGTATTTT
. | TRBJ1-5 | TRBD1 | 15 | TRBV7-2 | CASSLGDREGQPQHF | TGTGCCAGCAGCTTAGGGGACAGGGAGGGTCAGCCCCAGCATTTT
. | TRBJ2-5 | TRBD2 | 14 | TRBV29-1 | CSVDHGTRSETQYF | TGCAGCGTTGATCACGGGACTAGAAGTGAGACCCAGTACTTC
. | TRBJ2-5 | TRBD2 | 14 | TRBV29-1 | CSVGGAGGHKAQYF | TGCAGCGTTGGAGGGGCGGGAGGGCACAAGGCCCAGTACTTC
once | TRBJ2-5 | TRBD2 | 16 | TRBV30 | CAWSGGLAGFQETQYF | TGTGCCTGGAGTGGGGGACTAGCGGGGTTCCAAGAGACCCAGTACTTC
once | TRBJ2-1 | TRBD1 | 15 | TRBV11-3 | CASRNRGPSYNEQFF | TGTGCCAGCAGGAACAGGGGACCCTCCTACAATGAGCAGTTCTTC
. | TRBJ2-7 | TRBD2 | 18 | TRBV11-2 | CASSPTSGRQAVTNEQYF | TGTGCCAGCAGCCCGACTAGCGGGAGACAGGCGGTGACCAACGAGCAGTACTTC
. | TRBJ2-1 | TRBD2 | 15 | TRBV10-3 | CAIRATSGGSREQFF | TGTGCCATCAGAGCTACTAGCGGGGGGAGTCGTGAGCAGTTCTTC
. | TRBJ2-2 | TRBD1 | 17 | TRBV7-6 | CASSWGRGLPYTGELFF | TGTGCCAGCAGCTGGGGAAGGGGGCTACCTTACACCGGGGAGCTGTTTTTT
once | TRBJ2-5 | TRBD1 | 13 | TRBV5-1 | CASSLQGEETQYF | TGCGCCAGCAGCTTACAGGGGGAAGAGACCCAGTACTTC
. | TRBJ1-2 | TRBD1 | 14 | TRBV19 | CASYTRQGGNRYTF | TGTGCCAGTTATACAAGACAGGGTGGTAATCGCTACACCTTC
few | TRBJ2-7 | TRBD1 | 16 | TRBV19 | CASSAGPGTGSYEQYF | TGTGCCAGTAGTGCCGGTCCCGGGACAGGGAGCTACGAGCAGTACTTC
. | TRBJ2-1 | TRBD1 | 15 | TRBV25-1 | CASSDRDRVDNEQFF | TGTGCCAGCAGTGACCGGGACAGGGTAGACAATGAGCAGTTCTTC
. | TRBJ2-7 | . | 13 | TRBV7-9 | CASSAQLPYEQYF | TGTGCCAGCAGCGCACAGCTACCCTACGAGCAGTACTTC
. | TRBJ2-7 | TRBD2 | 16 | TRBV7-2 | CASSLKAGGGAYEQYF | TGTGCCAGCAGCTTAAAAGCGGGAGGAGGGGCCTACGAGCAGTACTTC
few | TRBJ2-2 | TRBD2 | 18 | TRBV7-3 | CASSPTGTSGANTGELFF | TGTGCCAGCAGCCCGACCGGGACTAGCGGGGCAAACACCGGGGAGCTGTTTTTT
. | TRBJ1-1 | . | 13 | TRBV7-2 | CASSLDGLTEAFF | TGTGCCAGCAGCTTAGATGGGCTCACTGAAGCTTTCTTT
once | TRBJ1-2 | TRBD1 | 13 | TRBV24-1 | CATSDAGGYGYTF | TGTGCCACCAGTGATGCAGGGGGCTATGGCTACACCTTC
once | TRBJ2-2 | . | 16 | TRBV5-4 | CASSNRPTTNTGELFF | TGTGCCAGCAGCAACCGACCGACAACAAACACCGGGGAGCTGTTTTTT
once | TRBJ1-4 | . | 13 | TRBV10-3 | CAISGQANEKLFF | TGTGCCATCTCAGGGCAGGCCAATGAAAAACTGTTTTTT
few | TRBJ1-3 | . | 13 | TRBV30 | CACTTASGNTIYF | TGTGCCTGTACAACAGCCTCTGGAAACACCATATATTTT
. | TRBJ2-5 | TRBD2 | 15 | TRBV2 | CASSDQGQAGETQYF | TGTGCCAGCAGTGACCAAGGACAAGCGGGGGAGACCCAGTACTTC
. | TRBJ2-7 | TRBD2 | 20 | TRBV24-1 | CATSAKPGLAGRSSSYEQYF | TGTGCCACCAGTGCCAAGCCGGGACTAGCGGGACGGAGTAGCTCCTACGAGCAGTACTTC
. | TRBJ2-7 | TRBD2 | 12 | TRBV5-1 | CASSFPGGEQYF | TGCGCCAGCAGCTTCCCGGGAGGCGAGCAGTACTTC
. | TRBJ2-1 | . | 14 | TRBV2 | CASSGGYPNNEQFF | TGTGCCAGCAGTGGAGGCTACCCGAACAATGAGCAGTTCTTC
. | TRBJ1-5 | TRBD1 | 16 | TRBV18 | CASSQRDRGSNQPQHF | TGTGCCAGCTCTCAGAGGGACAGGGGCTCCAATCAGCCCCAGCATTTT
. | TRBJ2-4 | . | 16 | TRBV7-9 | CASSLGGDRAKNIQYF | TGTGCCAGCAGCTTAGGGGGGGATCGCGCCAAAAACATTCAGTACTTC
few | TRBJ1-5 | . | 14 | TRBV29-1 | CSVRGGPGNQPQHF | TGCAGCGTTCGAGGGGGTCCGGGCAATCAGCCCCAGCATTTT
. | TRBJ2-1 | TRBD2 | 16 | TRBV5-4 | CASSPGRPSGRNEQFF | TGTGCCAGCAGTCCGGGGCGGCCTAGCGGGAGAAATGAGCAGTTCTTC
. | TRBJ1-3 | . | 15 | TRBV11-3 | CASSFRERHGNTIYF | TGTGCCAGCAGCTTCAGGGAAAGGCATGGAAACACCATATATTTT
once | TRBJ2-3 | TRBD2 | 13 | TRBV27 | CASSERDYYTQYF | TGTGCCAGCAGCGAGAGGGACTATTATACGCAGTATTTT
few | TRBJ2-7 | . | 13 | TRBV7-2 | CASSLGPSYEQYF | TGTGCCAGCAGCTTAGGGCCCTCCTACGAGCAGTACTTC
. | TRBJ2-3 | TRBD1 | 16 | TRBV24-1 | CATSDRRGPGTDTQYF | TGTGCCACCAGTGATCGCAGGGGGCCGGGCACAGATACGCAGTATTTT
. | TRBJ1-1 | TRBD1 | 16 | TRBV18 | CASSPGQTRLNTEAFF | TGTGCCAGCTCACCGGGACAGACCCGCCTTAACACTGAAGCTTTCTTT
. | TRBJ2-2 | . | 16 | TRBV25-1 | CASSVAGAQNTGELFF | TGTGCCAGCAGTGTGGCGGGGGCCCAGAACACCGGGGAGCTGTTTTTT
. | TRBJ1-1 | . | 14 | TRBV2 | CASITLQGGTEAFF | TGTGCCAGCATTACCCTACAGGGCGGCACTGAAGCTTTCTTT
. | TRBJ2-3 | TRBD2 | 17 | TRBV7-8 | CASSLQGSGMGTDTQYF | TGTGCCAGCAGCTTACAGGGTAGCGGGATGGGGACAGATACGCAGTATTTT
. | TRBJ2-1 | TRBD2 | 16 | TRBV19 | CASSSPAGGYYNEQFF | TGTGCCAGTAGTTCGCCGGCGGGAGGGTACTACAATGAGCAGTTCTTC
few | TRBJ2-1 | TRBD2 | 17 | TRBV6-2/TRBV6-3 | CASSYDQTSGYYNEQFF | TGTGCCAGCAGTTACGATCAGACTAGCGGTTACTACAATGAGCAGTTCTTC
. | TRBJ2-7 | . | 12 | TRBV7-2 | CASSFSRIEQYF | TGTGCCAGCAGCTTCTCGCGGATCGAGCAGTACTTC
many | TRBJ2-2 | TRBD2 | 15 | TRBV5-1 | CASSLAGGRSGELFF | TGCGCCAGCAGCTTGGCGGGAGGCCGATCCGGGGAGCTGTTTTTT
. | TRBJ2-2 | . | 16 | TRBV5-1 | CASSPLAGIASGELFF | TGCGCCAGCAGCCCCCTCGCGGGGATAGCGTCCGGGGAGCTGTTTTTT